These T cell receptor beta chains were read from a single sample in a study of blood T cells in healthy people across ages. MiXCR, run by TCRdb on the 5' RACE reads, gives a single entry per CDR3 protein. The sample has over a million distinct CDR3 sequences, roughly 24% seen once. This sample also appeared in a second study, on T cells of mothers and their children.

Material: blood. These receptors all stem from a girl between 2 and 10 years old in good health. Both conserved end residues are part of each CDR3. Each record gives: D gene, J gene, V gene, clone size, CDR3 protein, CDR3 DNA. D genes are given only for firm matches. Part of the rows lack a size; the others show once, few, many or a class for expanded clones.

D: NA
J: TRBJ1-2
V: TRBV29-1
size: NA
CDR3: CSVSPAWNYGYTF
DNA: TGCAGCGTTTCTCCAGCCTGGAACTATGGCTACACCTTC

D: NA
J: TRBJ2-7
V: TRBV4-3
size: NA
CDR3: CASSLFGPLGAGEQYF
DNA: TGCGCCAGCAGTTTATTCGGGCCGCTGGGGGCCGGCGAGCAGTACTTC

D: TRBD2
J: TRBJ2-2
V: TRBV6-6
size: NA
CDR3: CATGLAGGPSGELFF
DNA: TGTGCCACGGGACTAGCGGGAGGGCCCTCCGGGGAGCTGTTTTTT

D: NA
J: TRBJ2-4
V: TRBV6-6
size: once
CDR3: CATEEGLRAKNIQYF
DNA: TGTGCCACGGAAGAAGGGTTAAGAGCCAAAAACATTCAGTACTTC

D: NA
J: TRBJ1-4
V: TRBV12-3/TRBV12-4
size: NA
CDR3: CASTSRYREEKLFF
DNA: TGTGCCAGCACTTCGCGTTACAGGGAAGAAAAACTGTTTTTT

D: NA
J: TRBJ2-4
V: TRBV6-6
size: NA
CDR3: CASSSRGMPIGKNIQYF
DNA: TGTGCCAGCAGTTCGAGGGGCATGCCTATAGGCAAAAACATTCAGTACTTC

D: TRBD2
J: TRBJ2-5
V: TRBV7-9
size: many
CDR3: CASSPSGGAIETQYF
DNA: TGTGCCAGCAGCCCCAGCGGGGGCGCAATAGAGACCCAGTACTTC

D: NA
J: TRBJ2-7
V: TRBV4-1
size: NA
CDR3: CASSQDAPPYEQYF
DNA: TGCGCCAGCAGCCAAGATGCTCCCCCCTACGAGCAGTACTTC

D: NA
J: TRBJ2-7
V: TRBV7-8
size: few
CDR3: CASSLRRAGSYEQYF
DNA: TGTGCCAGCAGCTTACGTAGGGCTGGCTCCTACGAGCAGTACTTC

D: NA
J: TRBJ2-4
V: TRBV6-6
size: NA
CDR3: CASSEESGAKNIQYF
DNA: TGTGCCAGCAGCGAAGAGTCAGGGGCCAAAAACATTCAGTACTTC

D: TRBD2
J: TRBJ2-4
V: TRBV27
size: many
CDR3: CASSFISGGRKNIQYF
DNA: TGTGCCAGCAGTTTCATTAGCGGGGGGCGGAAAAACATTCAGTACTTC

D: TRBD2
J: TRBJ2-5
V: TRBV20-1
size: NA
CDR3: CSATSGSLEQETQYF
DNA: TGCAGTGCGACTAGCGGGAGCCTTGAGCAAGAGACCCAGTACTTC